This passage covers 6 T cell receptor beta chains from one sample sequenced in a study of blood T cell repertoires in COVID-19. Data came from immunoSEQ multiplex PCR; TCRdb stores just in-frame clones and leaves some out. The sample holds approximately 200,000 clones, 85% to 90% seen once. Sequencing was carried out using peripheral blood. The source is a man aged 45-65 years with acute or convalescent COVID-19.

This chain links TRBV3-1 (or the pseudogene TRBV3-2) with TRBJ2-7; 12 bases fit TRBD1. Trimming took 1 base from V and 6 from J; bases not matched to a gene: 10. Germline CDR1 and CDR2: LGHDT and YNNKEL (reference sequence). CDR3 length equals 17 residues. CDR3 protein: CASSQVHPGQGATEQYF. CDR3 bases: TGTGCCAGCAGCCAAGTGCATCCGGGACAGGGGGCTACCGAGCAGTACTTC.

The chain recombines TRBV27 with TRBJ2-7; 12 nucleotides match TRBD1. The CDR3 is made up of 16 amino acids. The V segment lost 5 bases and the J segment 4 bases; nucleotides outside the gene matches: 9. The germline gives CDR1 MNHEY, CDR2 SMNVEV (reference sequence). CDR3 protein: CASSPTGGQGAYEQYF. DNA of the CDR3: TGTGCCAGCAGTCCCACCGGGGGACAGGGGGCTTACGAGCAGTACTTC.

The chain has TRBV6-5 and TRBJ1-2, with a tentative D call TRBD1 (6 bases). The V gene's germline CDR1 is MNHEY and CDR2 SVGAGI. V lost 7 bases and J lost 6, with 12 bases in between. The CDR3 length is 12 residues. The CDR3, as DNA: TGTGCCAGCACAAACAGGGCAGATGGCTACACCTTC. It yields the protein CASTNRADGYTF.

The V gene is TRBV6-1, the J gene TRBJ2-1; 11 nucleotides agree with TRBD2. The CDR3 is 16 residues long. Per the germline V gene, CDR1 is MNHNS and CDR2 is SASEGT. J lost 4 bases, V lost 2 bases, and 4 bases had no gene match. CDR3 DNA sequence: TGTGCCAGCAGTGAAACCCTAGCGGGGGGATACAATGAGCAGTTCTTC. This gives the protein CASSETLAGGYNEQFF.

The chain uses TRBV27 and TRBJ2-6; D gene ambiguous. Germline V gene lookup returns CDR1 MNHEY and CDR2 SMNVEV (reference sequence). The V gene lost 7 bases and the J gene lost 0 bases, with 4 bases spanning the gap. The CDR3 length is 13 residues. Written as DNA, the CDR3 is TGTGCCAGCACCTTCTCTGGGGCCAACGTCCTGACTTTC. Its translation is CASTFSGANVLTF.

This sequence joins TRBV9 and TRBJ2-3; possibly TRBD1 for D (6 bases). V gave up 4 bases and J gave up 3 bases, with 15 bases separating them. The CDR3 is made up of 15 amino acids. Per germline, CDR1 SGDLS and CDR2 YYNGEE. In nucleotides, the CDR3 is TGTGCCAGCAGCCTACAGGGTTTTCGGACAGATACGCAGTATTTT. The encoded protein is CASSLQGFRTDTQYF.